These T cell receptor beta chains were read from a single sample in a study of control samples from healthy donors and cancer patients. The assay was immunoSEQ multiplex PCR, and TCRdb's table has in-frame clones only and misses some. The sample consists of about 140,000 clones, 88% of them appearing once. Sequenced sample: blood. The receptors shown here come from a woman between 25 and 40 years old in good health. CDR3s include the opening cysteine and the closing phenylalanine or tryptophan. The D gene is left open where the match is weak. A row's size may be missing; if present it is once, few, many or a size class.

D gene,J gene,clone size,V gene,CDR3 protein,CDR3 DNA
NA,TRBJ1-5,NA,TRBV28,CASSPEPTYSNQPQHF,TGTGCCAGCAGTCCAGAACCTACCTATAGCAATCAGCCCCAGCATTTT
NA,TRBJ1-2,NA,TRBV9,CASSVDGNYGYTF,TGTGCCAGCAGCGTAGATGGTAACTATGGCTACACCTTC
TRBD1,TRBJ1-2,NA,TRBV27,CASRSGTGGYGYTF,TGTGCCAGCAGGTCCGGGACAGGGGGATATGGCTACACCTTC
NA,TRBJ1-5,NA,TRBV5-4,CASSLPDQPQHF,TGTGCCAGCAGCTTGCCGGATCAGCCCCAGCATTTT
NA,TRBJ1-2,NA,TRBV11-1,CASSLEPTYGYTF,TGTGCCAGCAGCTTAGAACCAACTTATGGCTACACCTTC
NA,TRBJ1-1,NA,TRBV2,CASSLDTEAFF,TGTGCCAGCAGTCTAGACACTGAAGCTTTCTTT
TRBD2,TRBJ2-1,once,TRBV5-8,CASSFGTSGYNEQFF,TGTGCCAGCAGCTTCGGGACTAGCGGATACAATGAGCAGTTCTTC
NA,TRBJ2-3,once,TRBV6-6,CASRLPSFNTDTQYF,TGTGCCAGCCGCCTCCCCTCTTTCAACACAGATACGCAGTATTTT
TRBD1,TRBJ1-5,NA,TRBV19,CASRTGRTGNQPQHF,TGTGCCAGCAGGACAGGTCGGACGGGAAATCAGCCCCAGCATTTT
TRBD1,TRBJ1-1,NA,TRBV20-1,CSAKRQGAAFF,TGCAGTGCTAAACGACAGGGGGCGGCTTTCTTT
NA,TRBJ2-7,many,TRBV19,CASMSNGNEQYF,TGTGCCAGTATGTCCAACGGGAACGAGCAGTACTTC
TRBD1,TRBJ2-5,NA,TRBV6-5,CASRRQGVGETQYF,TGTGCCAGCAGGAGACAGGGTGTTGGGGAGACCCAGTACTTC
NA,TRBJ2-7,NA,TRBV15,CATSRDLSSYEQYF,TGTGCCACCAGCAGAGATCTGAGTTCCTACGAGCAGTACTTC
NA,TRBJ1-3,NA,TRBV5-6,CASSFLDFSGNTIYF,TGTGCCAGCAGCTTCTTGGACTTCTCTGGAAACACCATATATTTT
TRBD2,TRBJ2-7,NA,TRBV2,CASRRSGGSYEQYF,TGTGCCAGCAGGCGTAGCGGGGGCTCCTACGAGCAGTACTTC
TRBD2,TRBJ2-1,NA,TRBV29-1,CSAGGTSYNEQFF,TGCAGCGCCGGCGGGACTAGTTACAATGAGCAGTTCTTC
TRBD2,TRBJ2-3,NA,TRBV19,CASPPPGGGKVTDTQYF,TGTGCCAGTCCACCCCCGGGAGGCGGGAAGGTAACAGATACGCAGTATTTT
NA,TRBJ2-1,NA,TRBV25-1,CASSDSTVRQFF,TGTGCCAGCAGTGATTCGACTGTCAGGCAGTTCTTC
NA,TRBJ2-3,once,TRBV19,CASSAATDTQYF,TGTGCCAGTAGCGCAGCCACAGATACGCAGTATTTT
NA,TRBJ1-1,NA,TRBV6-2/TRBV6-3,CASSGPFRFTEAFF,TGTGCCAGCAGTGGGCCTTTCCGGTTCACTGAAGCTTTCTTT
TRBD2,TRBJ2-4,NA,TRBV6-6,CASRPNSGKNIQYF,TGTGCCAGCAGGCCCAATAGCGGGAAGAACATTCAGTACTTC
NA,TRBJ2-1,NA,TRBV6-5,CASSWRPQPPNEQFF,TGTGCCAGCAGCTGGCGGCCACAACCCCCCAATGAGCAGTTCTTC
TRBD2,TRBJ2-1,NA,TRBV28,CASGPPRGLAANNEQFF,TGTGCCAGCGGTCCTCCCCGGGGACTAGCGGCAAACAATGAGCAGTTCTTC
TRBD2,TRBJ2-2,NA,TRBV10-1,CASSDPGGSGRFGELFF,TGCGCCAGCAGTGACCCCGGGGGTAGCGGGAGGTTCGGGGAGCTGTTTTTT
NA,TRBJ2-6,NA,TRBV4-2,CASSQVSSSGANVLTF,TGTGCCAGCAGCCAAGTAAGCTCCTCTGGGGCCAACGTCCTGACTTTC
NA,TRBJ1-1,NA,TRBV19,CASTLTGNTEAFF,TGTGCCAGTACCCTGACAGGGAACACTGAAGCTTTCTTT
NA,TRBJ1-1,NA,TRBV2,CASSVGRMNTEAFF,TGTGCCAGCAGTGTGGGACGGATGAACACTGAAGCTTTCTTT
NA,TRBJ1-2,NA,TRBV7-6,CASSLRSKDSAYGYTF,TGTGCCAGCAGCTTACGGAGCAAGGACAGCGCCTATGGCTACACCTTC
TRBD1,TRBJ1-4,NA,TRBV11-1,CASSASWGTGLEKLFF,TGTGCCAGCAGCGCGTCATGGGGGACAGGGCTTGAAAAACTGTTTTTT
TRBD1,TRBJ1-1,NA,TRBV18,CASSRATGEVEAFF,TGTGCCAGCTCACGGGCGACAGGGGAGGTTGAAGCTTTCTTT
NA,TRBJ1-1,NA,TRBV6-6,CATSFPGQKKAFF,TGTGCCACCAGCTTCCCGGGACAAAAAAAAGCTTTCTTT
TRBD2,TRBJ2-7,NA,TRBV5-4,CASSLGSGGGYEQYF,TGTGCCAGCAGCTTAGGGTCGGGAGGGGGCTACGAGCAGTACTTC
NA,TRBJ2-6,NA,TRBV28,CASSLAGSGANVLTF,TGTGCCAGCAGTTTAGCGGGCTCTGGGGCCAACGTCCTGACTTTC
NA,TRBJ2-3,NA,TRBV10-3,CATALGDADTQYF,TGTGCCACCGCGCTAGGTGATGCGGATACGCAGTATTTT
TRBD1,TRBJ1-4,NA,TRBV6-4,CASSEDRAGEKLFF,TGTGCCAGCAGTGAAGACAGGGCGGGAGAAAAACTGTTTTTT
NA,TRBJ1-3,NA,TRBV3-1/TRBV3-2,CASSQPSAGNTIYF,TGTGCCAGCAGCCAACCCAGCGCTGGAAACACCATATATTTT
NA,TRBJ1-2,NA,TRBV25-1,CASSESEAGSRGYTF,TGTGCCAGCAGTGAATCCGAGGCTGGGTCTCGGGGCTACACCTTC
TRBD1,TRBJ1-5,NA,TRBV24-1,CATSAPTGDNQPQHF,TGTGCCACCAGTGCCCCAACAGGGGACAATCAGCCCCAGCATTTT
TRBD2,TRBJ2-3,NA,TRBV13,CASSLLREGGTDTQYF,TGTGCCAGCAGCCTCTTGCGGGAGGGGGGCACAGATACGCAGTATTTT
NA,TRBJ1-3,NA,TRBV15,CATSRDLNSGNTIYF,TGTGCCACCAGCAGAGATCTAAACTCTGGAAACACCATATATTTT
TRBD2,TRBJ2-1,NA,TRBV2,CASSESGRAWEQFF,TGTGCCAGCAGTGAAAGCGGGAGGGCCTGGGAGCAGTTCTTC
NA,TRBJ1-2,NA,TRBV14,CASSHTVGDAYTF,TGTGCCAGCAGCCACACAGTGGGGGACGCCTACACCTTC
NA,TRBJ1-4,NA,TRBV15,CATSKLPRQTNEKLFF,TGTGCCACCAGCAAACTACCCCGACAGACGAATGAAAAACTGTTTTTT
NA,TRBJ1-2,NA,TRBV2,CASSEGRGQTNYGYTF,TGTGCCAGCAGTGAGGGCAGGGGCCAAACTAACTATGGCTACACCTTC
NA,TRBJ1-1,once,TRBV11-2,CASSSATGLFTEAFF,TGTGCCAGCAGCTCGGCTACAGGGCTTTTCACTGAAGCTTTCTTT
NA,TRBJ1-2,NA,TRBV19,CASSITGTYGYTF,TGTGCCAGTAGTATAACAGGGACCTATGGCTACACCTTC
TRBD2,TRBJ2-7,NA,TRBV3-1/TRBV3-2,CASSPILAGEAEQYF,TGTGCCAGCAGCCCCATCCTAGCGGGAGAGGCCGAGCAGTACTTC
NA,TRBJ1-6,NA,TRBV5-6,CASSLGTSASSPLHF,TGTGCCAGCAGCTTAGGCACCTCGGCCAGTTCACCCCTCCACTTT
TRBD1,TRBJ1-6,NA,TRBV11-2,CASSLERDRSLSSYNSPLHF,TGTGCCAGCAGCTTAGAAAGGGACAGGTCGTTAAGCTCCTATAATTCACCCCTCCACTTT
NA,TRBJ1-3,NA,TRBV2,CASTGGASGNTIYF,TGTGCCAGCACCGGGGGAGCGTCTGGAAACACCATATATTTT
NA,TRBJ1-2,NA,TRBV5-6,CASSTLTGFAYGYTF,TGTGCCAGCAGCACGTTGACAGGCTTCGCCTATGGCTACACCTTC
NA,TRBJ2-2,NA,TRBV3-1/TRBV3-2,CASSPHRGSDTGELFF,TGTGCCAGCAGCCCCCATCGGGGCTCGGACACCGGGGAGCTGTTTTTT
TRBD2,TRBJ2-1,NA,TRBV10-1,CASSESVGTSGNEQFF,TGCGCCAGCAGTGAGTCCGTGGGGACTAGCGGCAATGAGCAGTTCTTC
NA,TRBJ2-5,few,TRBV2,CASKRGIQETQYF,TGTGCCAGCAAGAGGGGGATCCAAGAGACCCAGTACTTC
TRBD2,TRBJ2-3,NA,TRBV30,CAWSVLVGLANYGDTQYF,TGTGCCTGGAGTGTGTTAGTCGGACTAGCGAATTATGGGGATACGCAGTATTTT